This entry lists 20 T cell receptor beta chains sequenced from one sample in a study of circulating and synovial CD4+ cells in juvenile arthritis. Assay used: immunoSEQ multiplex PCR; TCRdb lists only in-frame clones, some missing. The table shows around 32,000 clones, with 90% to 95% occurring only once. The sample was CD4+ T cells from blood. The receptor source for this set is a human donor with juvenile idiopathic arthritis.

The rearrangement links TRBV29-1 to TRBJ1-1; D not resolved. The V gene lost 3 bases and the J gene lost 5 bases, with 16 bases spanning the gap. The CDR3 covers 14 residues. Germline loops: CDR1 SQVTM, CDR2 ANQGSEA. The CDR3 region is CSVEAEVGWTEAFF. CDR3 nucleotides: TGCAGCGTTGAGGCCGAGGTCGGTTGGACTGAAGCTTTCTTT.

V and J are TRBV28 and TRBJ1-2; TRBD1 matches 7 bases. The CDR3 covers 13 residues. From germline, CDR1 is MDHEN and CDR2 SYDVKM. V was clipped by 5 bases and J by 2 bases; unmatched bases: 2. CDR3 sequence: CASSDRENYGYTF. CDR3 nucleotide sequence: TGTGCCAGCAGTGACAGGGAAAACTATGGCTACACCTTC.

This chain joins TRBV6-6 and TRBJ1-1; no firm D call. This CDR3 has 15 amino acids. V was cut by 5 bases and J by 2 bases, with 15 bases left in between. The germline V gene encodes CDR1 MNHNY and CDR2 SVGAGI (reference sequence). The CDR3 bases are TGTGCCAGCAGTCCACGACTCCGGGGAAACACTGAAGCTTTCTTT. Protein product: CASSPRLRGNTEAFF.

This chain connects TRBV29-1 to TRBJ2-7; 7 bases are shared with TRBD1. The CDR3 contains 14 residues. Unmatched junction bases numbered 5, after V lost 1 base and J lost 2 bases. The germline CDR1 and CDR2 sequences are SQVTM and ANQGSEA. The CDR3 spells CSVEGGQEPYEQYF. In DNA form, the CDR3 reads TGCAGCGTTGAAGGCGGACAGGAACCCTACGAGCAGTACTTC.

The V gene is TRBV6-1, the J gene TRBJ1-5; D not resolved. Germline assignment: CDR1 MNHNS and CDR2 SASEGT. The CDR3 is made up of 12 amino acids. Trimming stripped 5 bases from V and 4 bases from J, with 6 bases between. CDR3 amino acids: CASSFGNQPQHF. DNA for the CDR3: TGTGCCAGCAGTTTCGGTAATCAGCCCCAGCATTTT.

This clone was picked up one time. The chain recombines TRBV2 with TRBJ1-5; 7 positions match TRBD1. CDR1 and CDR2 from the germline V gene are SNHLY and FYNNEI. CDR3 size: 14 residues. V was clipped by 7 bases and J by 7 bases; unmatched bases: 10. For the CDR3, the DNA is TGTGCCAGCACCTTAACAGGGACAGAACAGCCCCAGCATTTT. Translated: CASTLTGTEQPQHF.

The chain carries TRBV6-5 and TRBJ1-4, with D maybe TRBD1 (5 bases). Trimming shortened V by 2 bases and J by 10 bases, and 8 bases separated the two germline ends. The CDR3 runs 12 residues. Germline CDR1 MNHEY, CDR2 SVGAGI. As DNA, the CDR3 is TGTGCCAGCAGTTACGACGGGGGAAAACTGTTTTTT. It translates to CASSYDGGKLFF.

J is TRBJ1-1 and V is TRBV27; 9 positions agree with TRBD1. The CDR3 totals 18 residues. Germline trimming cut 7 bases from V and 6 bases from J; bases unmatched to any gene: 21. Germline CDR1 MNHEY, CDR2 SMNVEV (reference sequence). The CDR3 sequence is CASTPGGQGLGTLSEAFF. CDR3 in DNA: TGTGCCAGCACCCCTGGGGGACAGGGCCTCGGAACCCTTTCTGAAGCTTTCTTT.

The rearrangement joins TRBV27 to TRBJ2-2; D call uncertain. The CDR3 loop spans 12 amino acids. Germline loops: CDR1 MNHEY, CDR2 SMNVEV (reference sequence). Deletions cut 8 bases from V and 8 bases from J, with 12 bases between. CDR3 in DNA: TGTGCCAGCTCATCGGTGTCGGGGGAGCTGTTTTTT. Amino acid sequence: CASSSVSGELFF.

The rearrangement links TRBV5-4 to TRBJ2-5; possible D gene TRBD1, 7 bases. CDR1 is SGHNT and CDR2 is YYREEE in the germline V gene (reference sequence). Trimming removed 3 bases at V and 0 bases at J, with 12 bases between. The CDR3 runs to 15 residues. The CDR3 nucleotides are TGTGCCAGCAGCTGGAGGGGACAGTACCAAGAGACCCAGTACTTC. Translating it yields CASSWRGQYQETQYF. Complete variable domain (other parts from reference TRBV5-4 and TRBJ2-5): ETGVTQSPTHLIKTRGQQVTLRCSSQSGHNTVSWYQQALGQGPQFIFQYYREEENGRGNFPPRFSGLQFPNYSSELNVNALELDDSALYLCASSWRGQYQETQYFGPGTRLLVL.

The sample holds a few counts of this clone. CDR3 loop: CASSVGGLAADTQYF. CDR3 nucleotides: TGTGCCAGCAGCGTAGGGGGACTAGCGGCAGATACGCAGTATTTT. The chain uses TRBV9 and TRBJ2-3, with 11 bases identical to TRBD2. CDR1 and CDR2 from the germline V gene are SGDLS and YYNGEE. This CDR3 is 15 amino acids long. V gave up 0 bases and J gave up 4 bases; unmatched junction bases: 1. Together with reference TRBV9 and TRBJ2-3, the CDR3 gives the full variable domain: DSGVTQTPKHLITATGQRVTLRCSPRSGDLSVYWYQQSLDQGLQFLIQYYNGEERAKGNILERFSAQQFPDLHSELNLSSLELGDSALYFCASSVGGLAADTQYFGPGTRLTVL.

The chain recombines TRBV25-1 with TRBJ1-2, with 9 bases fitting TRBD1. Germline V gene lookup returns CDR1 MGHDK and CDR2 SYGVNS. The ends lost 2 bases at V and 2 bases at J; junction bases unmatched: 3. The CDR3 extends over 15 amino acids. The DNA of the CDR3 is TGTGCCAGCAGTGAACCCGGGACAGGGAACTATGGCTACACCTTC. Translating it yields CASSEPGTGNYGYTF.

The CDR3 spells CASSPTLWDTEAFF. In DNA form, the CDR3 reads TGTGCCAGCTCCCCTACACTATGGGACACTGAAGCTTTCTTT. The chain has TRBV2 and TRBJ1-1; D remains ambiguous. Germline-derived CDR1 and CDR2 are SNHLY and FYNNEI. With 8 bases removed from V and 3 bases from J, the gap between germline ends came to 16 bases. There are 14 residues in the CDR3.

The chain is built from TRBV11-1 and TRBJ2-7; 12 nucleotides line up with TRBD1. Looked up from germline, CDR1 is SGHAT and CDR2 is FQDESV (reference sequence). Trimming cost V 1 base and J 7 bases; bases outside gene matches: 17. The CDR3 covers 19 residues. The CDR3 loop reads CASSLGLGQGASFYEEQYF. In DNA, the CDR3 is TGTGCCAGCAGCTTAGGGTTGGGACAGGGGGCAAGCTTCTACGAGGAGCAGTACTTC.

The V gene is TRBV10-2, the J gene TRBJ1-2; D is unresolved. V shed 0 bases and J shed 8 bases, with 10 bases lying between them. Germline-derived CDR1 and CDR2 are WSHSY and SAAADI. The CDR3 extends over 13 amino acids. CDR3 residues: CASSESRSGGYTF. The CDR3 DNA follows: TGCGCCAGCAGTGAGTCGAGGAGCGGGGGCTACACCTTC.

This clone is a singleton in its sample. The rearrangement uses TRBV7-3 and TRBJ2-1; TRBD2 aligns across 7 bases. Losses at the gene ends were 4 bases for V and 2 bases for J; bases not matched to a gene: 5. Germline lookup yields CDR1 SGHTA and CDR2 FQGTGA. The CDR3 runs 15 residues. The CDR3 region has the DNA TGTGCCAGCAGCTCCCCCGGACTAGCCTACAATGAGCAGTTCTTC. It translates to CASSSPGLAYNEQFF.

This chain uses TRBV7-9 with TRBJ2-5; D is possibly TRBD2 (5 bases). The V gene's germline CDR1 is SEHNR and CDR2 FQNEAQ (reference sequence). This CDR3 has 16 residues. V was clipped by 1 base and J by 4 bases, with 16 bases between them. CDR3 region: CASSLDRTLTPETQYF. CDR3 DNA sequence: TGTGCCAGCAGCTTAGACCGGACTCTCACCCCAGAGACCCAGTACTTC.

The chain joins TRBV19 to TRBJ1-1; 8 bases line up with TRBD1. From germline, CDR1 is LNHDA and CDR2 SQIVND (reference sequence). The CDR3 consists of 16 residues. V was pared by 10 bases and J by 3 bases, with 16 bases of the junction left unmatched. The CDR3 spells CATRGRGPREDTEAFF. In nucleotides, the CDR3 is TGTGCCACCCGTGGCAGGGGGCCCAGGGAGGACACTGAAGCTTTCTTT.

This clone came up once. The chain couples TRBV27 to TRBJ2-2; possible D gene TRBD1, 5 bases. This CDR3 contains 14 residues. Germline CDR1 MNHEY, CDR2 SMNVEV (reference sequence). Trimming took 3 bases from V and 5 from J, leaving 10 bases between them. The CDR3 here is CASSFSPGTGELFF. Written as DNA, the CDR3 is TGTGCCAGCAGTTTTTCCCCAGGGACCGGGGAGCTGTTTTTT.

The chain recombines TRBV7-9 with TRBJ2-3; 7 bases are a match to TRBD2. CDR3 length: 19 amino acids. V shed 5 bases and J 8 bases; nucleotides not matched to a gene: 25. In germline, CDR1 is SEHNR, CDR2 FQNEAQ (reference sequence). The CDR3 reads CASSHGLEGFENFGGTQYF. DNA of the CDR3: TGTGCCAGCAGCCACGGACTAGAAGGGTTCGAAAATTTCGGGGGTACGCAGTATTTT.